One and the same sample provided the 22 T cell receptor beta chains below, sequenced in a study of identical twins. Using its own MiXCR run on the 5' RACE reads, TCRdb lists one record per CDR3 protein. The sample lists 200,000 to 250,000 distinct CDR3 sequences, roughly 7.5% seen once, with roughly 2% in the top ten. These sequences were also reported in another study, on yellow fever vaccine responses in identical twins.

Specimen: memory (CD45RO+) T cells sorted from blood. The receptor set was obtained from a woman aged 18-30 years in good health.

This clonotype has at least ten counts. CDR3 region: CASSEGTGGQPQHF. CDR3 DNA sequence: TGTGCCAGCAGTGAGGGGACAGGGGGCCAGCCCCAGCATTTT. The chain links TRBV6-4 to TRBJ1-5, with 12 nucleotides matching TRBD1. Per germline, CDR1 MRHNA and CDR2 SNTAGT. CDR3 size: 14 residues. Trimming removed 3 bases from V and 7 bases from J; junction bases left unmatched: 1.

This chain links TRBV4-3 with TRBJ2-7; D gene unclear. From germline, CDR1 is LGHNA and CDR2 YSLEER. V was shortened by 0 bases and J by 6 bases, with 12 bases between the two germline ends. The CDR3 loop spans 14 amino acids. The CDR3 nucleotides read TGCGCCAGCAGCCAAGAGACGGTTGATGGCGAGCAGTACTTC. Protein sequence: CASSQETVDGEQYF.

This clonotype occurred a few times. V gene TRBV5-1 combines with J gene TRBJ1-4; D possibly corresponds to TRBD1 (5 bases). This CDR3 spans 14 amino acids. Germline values: CDR1 SGHRS, CDR2 YFSETQ. Trimming removed 0 bases from V and 7 bases from J, with 10 bases in between. CDR3: CASSLGPGGEKLFF. In nucleotides, the CDR3 is TGCGCCAGCAGCTTGGGCCCGGGGGGTGAAAAACTGTTTTTT.

This clonotype was counted a few times. The chain carries TRBV11-2 and TRBJ2-2, with 10 bases matching TRBD2. CDR1 SGHAT and CDR2 FQNNGV come from the germline V gene. The V and J ends lost 4 bases and 1 base, in that order; junction bases with no gene match: 9. This CDR3 contains 18 residues. The CDR3 reads CASSSKLLAGVNTGELFF. CDR3 DNA: TGTGCCAGCAGCTCGAAGCTGCTAGCGGGGGTGAACACCGGGGAGCTGTTTTTT.

The rearrangement uses TRBV20-1 and TRBJ1-1; 7 positions agree with TRBD1. This CDR3 is built from 14 residues. Germline V CDR1 and CDR2: DFQATT, SNEGSKA (reference sequence). Trimming took 5 bases from V and 0 from J; bases not matched to a gene: 6. The CDR3 spells CSAWDRFMNTEAFF. The CDR3 DNA reads as TGCAGTGCTTGGGACAGATTCATGAACACTGAAGCTTTCTTT.

V and J are TRBV7-2 and TRBJ1-2; weak D call: TRBD1 (6 bases). CDR1 is SGHTA and CDR2 is FQGNSA in the germline V gene. This CDR3 is 12 amino acids long. Trimming removed 8 bases from V and 4 bases from J, with 11 bases in between. Written as DNA, the CDR3 is TGTGCCAGCTCCGGGACACTCTATGGCTACACCTTC. Its translation: CASSGTLYGYTF.

The chain is built from TRBV11-1 and TRBJ2-5; 9 positions match TRBD2. Germline CDR1 is SGHAT and CDR2 is FQDESV (reference sequence). J was trimmed by 1 base and V by 4 bases; bases with no gene match: 7. The length of the CDR3 is 16 residues. CDR3 residues: CASSSPTSGVQETQYF. The CDR3 DNA sequence: TGTGCCAGCAGCTCCCCGACTAGCGGAGTCCAAGAGACCCAGTACTTC.

This sequence joins TRBV15 and TRBJ1-2; 12 nucleotides align to TRBD1. The CDR3 spans 16 residues. Unmatched junction bases numbered 6, after V lost 3 bases and J lost 4 bases. Germline V gives CDR1 LNHNV, CDR2 YYDKDF (reference sequence). CDR3 DNA: TGTGCCACCAGCAGGCCGGGACAGGGGGCGTTCTATGGCTACACCTTC. As protein: CATSRPGQGAFYGYTF.

This clonotype showed up many times. This sequence joins TRBV29-1 and TRBJ2-1, with TRBD2 identical over 14 bases. The J segment lost 10 bases and the V segment lost 8 bases, leaving 10 bases of the junction unmatched. The CDR3 runs 14 residues. Germline V gives CDR1 SQVTM, CDR2 ANQGSEA. This CDR3 reads CSTQGLAGVGEQFF. CDR3 bases: TGCAGCACTCAGGGACTAGCGGGAGTCGGCGAGCAGTTCTTC.

This clonotype has a count of ten or more. The chain recombines TRBV20-1 with TRBJ2-1; the D gene is possibly TRBD2 (5 bases). Deletions cut 5 bases from V and 0 bases from J, with 11 bases between. The length of the CDR3 is 14 residues. Germline CDR1 is DFQATT and CDR2 is SNEGSKA (reference sequence). CDR3 region: CSAQTGSSYNEQFF. The CDR3 nucleotides are TGCAGTGCTCAAACGGGAAGCTCCTACAATGAGCAGTTCTTC.

The chain combines TRBV2 with TRBJ1-1; no definite D call. V was cut by 2 bases and J by 5 bases, with 12 bases left in between. This CDR3 comprises 14 residues. The germline gives CDR1 SNHLY, CDR2 FYNNEI. CDR3 sequence reads: CASSESPARTEAFF. The CDR3 DNA reads TGTGCCAGCAGTGAAAGCCCAGCACGGACTGAAGCTTTCTTT. Using reference TRBV2 and TRBJ1-1 for the parts outside the CDR3, the full variable domain is EPEVTQTPSHQVTQMGQEVILRCVPISNHLYFYWYRQILGQKVEFLVSFYNNEISEKSEIFDDQFSVERPDGSNFTLKIRSTKLEDSAMYFCASSESPARTEAFFGQGTRLTVV.

The table lists this clonotype with a few counts. The chain recombines TRBV10-3 with TRBJ2-7, with D possibly TRBD2 on 6 matching bases. Germline assignment: CDR1 ENHRY and CDR2 SYGVKD. This CDR3 comprises 13 residues. V shed 8 bases and J shed 2 bases, with 13 bases lying between them. CDR3 bases: TGTGCCATCGCGGGGCGACCGCCCTACGAGCAGTACTTC. Its protein product is CAIAGRPPYEQYF.

The sample holds a few counts of this clonotype. This chain uses TRBV27 with TRBJ2-1, with 9 bases matching TRBD2. The CDR3 totals 15 residues. CDR1 is MNHEY and CDR2 is SMNVEV in the germline V gene (reference sequence). The junction had 3 bases not matched to a gene; V was cut back by 4 bases and J by 2 bases. The CDR3 DNA reads as TGTGCCAGCAGTTCGTTAGCGGGGGCCTACAATGAGCAGTTCTTC. Its translation: CASSSLAGAYNEQFF.

This clonotype turned up a few times. This rearrangement joins TRBV11-3 to TRBJ2-1; D remains ambiguous. The germline V gene encodes CDR1 SGHNT and CDR2 YENEEA. The CDR3 is made up of 14 amino acids. With 0 bases removed from V and 7 bases from J, the gap between germline ends came to 10 bases. CDR3 sequence reads: CASSLDRSGNEQFF. The CDR3 region has the DNA TGTGCCAGCAGCTTAGATAGATCGGGTAATGAGCAGTTCTTC.

This clonotype was observed at least ten times. The chain employs TRBV7-2 and TRBJ1-4, with D perhaps TRBD1 (5 bases). V lost 0 bases and J lost 8, with 7 bases in between. The CDR3 sequence is 13 residues long. Germline lookup yields CDR1 SGHTA and CDR2 FQGNSA. The CDR3: CASSLAGLEKLFF. The CDR3 bases are TGTGCCAGCAGCTTAGCGGGGCTCGAAAAACTGTTTTTT.

The table lists this clonotype with many counts. The genes are TRBV24-1 and TRBJ2-5; D remains ambiguous. This CDR3 is built from 15 residues. Germline V gene sequence: CDR1 KGHDR, CDR2 SFDVKD. The germline V and J ends were trimmed by 3 bases and 1 base, with 11 bases remaining between them. The CDR3 is CATSDPTVIQETQYF. CDR3 sequence (DNA): TGTGCCACCAGTGATCCCACAGTGATCCAAGAGACCCAGTACTTC.

This clonotype appeared a few times. The V gene is TRBV7-2, the J gene TRBJ2-7; TRBD1 agrees at 12 bases. V was pared by 1 base and J by 7 bases, with 5 bases of the junction left unmatched. The germline V gene has CDR1 SGHTA and CDR2 FQGNSA. There are 15 residues in the CDR3. The chain's CDR3 is CASSLGGTGGLEQYF. In nucleotides, the CDR3 is TGTGCCAGCAGCTTAGGTGGGACAGGGGGCTTGGAGCAGTACTTC.

This clonotype was counted many times. The rearrangement joins TRBV20-1 to TRBJ2-7; 10 bases fit TRBD2. Germline V lookup: CDR1 DFQATT, CDR2 SNEGSKA (reference sequence). J lost 3 bases, V lost 3 bases, and 5 bases had no gene match. The CDR3 length is 14 residues. The CDR3 spells CSARTGTSDYEQYF. The DNA for the CDR3 is TGCAGTGCTAGGACCGGGACTAGCGACTACGAGCAGTACTTC.

The chain uses TRBV7-9 and TRBJ2-1; TRBD2 is a possible D gene (6 bases). V was shortened by 5 bases and J by 1 base, with 12 bases between the two germline ends. The germline V gene has CDR1 SEHNR and CDR2 FQNEAQ (reference sequence). There are 15 residues in the CDR3. The chain's CDR3 is CASSPRDLSYNEQFF. The CDR3 bases are TGTGCCAGCAGCCCAAGGGACTTATCCTACAATGAGCAGTTCTTC.

Ten or more counts support this clonotype. The J gene is TRBJ1-3, the V gene TRBV27, with D possibly being TRBD1 (5 bases). Trimming stripped 5 bases from V and 3 bases from J, with 8 bases between. Germline values: CDR1 MNHEY, CDR2 SMNVEV (reference sequence). The CDR3 has 13 amino acids. The CDR3 coding sequence is TGTGCCAGCAGTCGGGGCGGTGGAAACACCATATATTTT. This gives the protein CASSRGGGNTIYF.

This rearrangement joins TRBV7-9 to TRBJ2-2; D is uncertain. This CDR3 is 17 amino acids long. Germline V CDR1 and CDR2: SEHNR, FQNEAQ (reference sequence). Trimming took 2 bases from V and 1 from J, leaving 14 bases between them. In DNA, the CDR3 is TGTGCCAGCAGCTTAAATTCGGGTGGTCAGAACACCGGGGAGCTGTTTTTT. The encoded protein is CASSLNSGGQNTGELFF.

Ten or more counts support this clonotype. The CDR3 here is CASSLSTGTHAFF. The DNA of the CDR3 is TGTGCCAGCAGCTTATCGACTGGGACACACGCTTTCTTT. The chain employs TRBV7-9 and TRBJ1-1; D is possibly TRBD1 (6 bases). The CDR3 is 13 residues long. Germline loops: CDR1 SEHNR, CDR2 FQNEAQ (reference sequence). The ends were cut back, 2 bases at V and 11 bases at J, with 15 bases in the middle.